Described below is a single T cell receptor beta chain sequence and its context. The target antigen is unknown. Antigen-specific CD4+ T cells expanded by the ViraFEST assay with viral peptide pools were then sequenced. Isolating CD4+ T cells followed about 10 days of culture. Vaccination of participants consisted of two doses of either the BNT162b2 or mRNA-1273 vaccine. A half-volume exchange with IL-2 medium occurred on days 3 and 7. Germline V gene lookup returns CDR1 SNHLY and CDR2 FYNNEI. The CDR3 runs 13 residues. Trimming removed 8 bases at V and 0 bases at J, with 10 bases between. These data originate in a study of vaccination effects on CD4 cells after COVID-19. Study conclusions and caveats: Cross-reactivity toward common cold coronaviruses was confined to only 1 of 255 vaccine-induced clones in healthy vaccinees.

Assay: immunoSEQ multiplex PCR; the TCRdb copy retains only in-frame clones and omits some. The repertoire holds roughly 27,000 clones, with about 83% as singletons. This sequence was found in a human donor who received a COVID-19 vaccine. Some clones in this sample may be carry-over from other donors' samples. The chain carries TRBV2 and TRBJ2-5; tentatively, D is TRBD2 (5 bases). Sequencing was performed on CD4+ T cells from PBMCs cultured with HCoV-NL63 spike peptides, taken after COVID-19 vaccination. CDR3 sequence: CASAAADQETQYF. For the CDR3, the DNA is TGTGCCAGCGCAGCGGCTGACCAAGAGACCCAGTACTTC. Complete variable domain (other parts from reference TRBV2 and TRBJ2-5): EPEVTQTPSHQVTQMGQEVILRCVPISNHLYFYWYRQILGQKVEFLVSFYNNEISEKSEIFDDQFSVERPDGSNFTLKIRSTKLEDSAMYFCASAAADQETQYFGPGTRLLVL.